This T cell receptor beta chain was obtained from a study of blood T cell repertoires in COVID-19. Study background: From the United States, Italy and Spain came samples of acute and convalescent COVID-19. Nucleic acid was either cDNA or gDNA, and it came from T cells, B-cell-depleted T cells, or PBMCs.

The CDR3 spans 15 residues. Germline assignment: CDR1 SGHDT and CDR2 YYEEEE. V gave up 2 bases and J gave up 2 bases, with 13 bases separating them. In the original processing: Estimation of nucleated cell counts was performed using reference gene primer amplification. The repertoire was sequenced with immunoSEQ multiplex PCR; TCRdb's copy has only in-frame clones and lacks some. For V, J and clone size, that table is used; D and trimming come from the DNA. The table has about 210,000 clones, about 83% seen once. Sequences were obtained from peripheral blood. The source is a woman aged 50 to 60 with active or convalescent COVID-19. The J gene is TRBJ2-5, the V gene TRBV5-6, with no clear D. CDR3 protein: CASSFLSETQETQYF. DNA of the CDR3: TGTGCCAGCAGCTTTCTTTCAGAGACTCAAGAGACCCAGTACTTC. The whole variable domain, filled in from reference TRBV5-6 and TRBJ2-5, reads DAGVTQSPTHLIKTRGQQVTLRCSPKSGHDTVSWYQQALGQGPQFIFQYYEEEERQRGNFPDRFSGHQFPNYSSELNVNALLLGDSALYLCASSFLSETQETQYFGPGTRLLVL.